Below are 7 T cell receptor beta chains sequenced from a single sample in a study of technical replicates of blood from a handful of donors. The method was immunoSEQ multiplex PCR; TCRdb's version includes in-frame clones alone and lacks a portion of them. The table lists 75,000 to 95,000 clones, 75% to 95% of them singletons. The specimen was T cells isolated from PBMCs. The receptors here all came from a human donor in good health.

V and J are TRBV4-2 and TRBJ1-2; 11 nucleotides match TRBD1. Germline V lookup: CDR1 LGHNA, CDR2 YNFKEQ. J was trimmed by 8 bases and V by 0 bases; bases with no gene match: 5. The CDR3 is made up of 15 amino acids. CDR3 bases: TGTGCCAGCAGCCAAGACGGACAGGGGGCGTCCGGCTACACCTTC. Protein: CASSQDGQGASGYTF.

The chain joins TRBV29-1 to TRBJ2-3, with TRBD1 matching 7 bases. The length of the CDR3 is 14 residues. Per germline, CDR1 SQVTM and CDR2 ANQGSEA. The junction had 16 bases not matched to a gene; V was cut back by 6 bases and J by 10 bases. Written as DNA, the CDR3 is TGCAGCGTCAGATTAAGTTTTGACAGGGTGGCGCAGTATTTT. This encodes CSVRLSFDRVAQYF.

This clone is a singleton in its sample. A read error may produce the germline difference seen at one junction end. This sequence joins TRBV2 and TRBJ2-1; TRBD2 matches 9 bases. This CDR3 has 12 residues. Germline V CDR1 and CDR2: SNHLY, FYNNEI. The CDR3 region is CASSERLAGYLF. CDR3 DNA sequence: TGTGCCAGCAGTGAAAGGCTAGCGGGGTATCTCTTC.

V usage is TRBV28 and J usage is TRBJ1-5; 7 bases agree with TRBD1. Germline V gene sequence: CDR1 MDHEN, CDR2 SYDVKM. The CDR3 is 15 residues long. V trimming: 4 bases; J trimming: 7 bases; junction bases outside the gene matches: 10. CDR3 protein: CASSSLTGVEQPQHF. CDR3 bases: TGTGCCAGCAGTTCACTTACAGGGGTCGAACAGCCCCAGCATTTT.

The rearrangement joins TRBV2 to TRBJ1-5; D is undetermined. The CDR3 loop spans 15 amino acids. V was clipped by 6 bases and J by 2 bases, with 14 bases between them. Germline V gives CDR1 SNHLY, CDR2 FYNNEI. CDR3 sequence (DNA): TGTGCCAGCAGCGCTGACCGGGAAGGCAATCAGCCCCAGCATTTT. Its translation: CASSADREGNQPQHF.

Only a few counts were recorded for this clone. This chain connects TRBV7-9 to TRBJ2-7; 7 bases agree with TRBD2. This CDR3 has 15 residues. The germline V gene has CDR1 SEHNR and CDR2 FQNEAQ (reference sequence). With V trimmed by 5 bases and J by 3 bases, 10 bases remained unmatched. The CDR3 nucleotides read TGTGCCAGCAGCCCGTTGCGGGAGAGGTTCTACGAGCAGTACTTC. It encodes CASSPLRERFYEQYF. The entire variable domain, with the rest obtained from reference TRBV7-9 and TRBJ2-7, is as follows: DTGVSQNPRHKITKRGQNVTFRCDPISEHNRLYWYRQTLGQGPEFLTYFQNEAQLEKSRLLSDRFSAERPKGSFSTLEIQRTEQGDSAMYLCASSPLRERFYEQYFGPGTRLTVT.

The chain employs TRBV5-1 and TRBJ2-2; TRBD2 matches at 12 bases. From germline, CDR1 is SGHRS and CDR2 YFSETQ. V shed 5 bases and J 0 bases; nucleotides not matched to a gene: 20. The CDR3 runs to 22 residues. CDR3 residues: CASSSRLAGVTTPGANTGELFF. In nucleotides, the CDR3 is TGCGCCAGCAGTTCGAGACTAGCGGGAGTGACCACCCCTGGCGCGAACACCGGGGAGCTGTTTTTT.